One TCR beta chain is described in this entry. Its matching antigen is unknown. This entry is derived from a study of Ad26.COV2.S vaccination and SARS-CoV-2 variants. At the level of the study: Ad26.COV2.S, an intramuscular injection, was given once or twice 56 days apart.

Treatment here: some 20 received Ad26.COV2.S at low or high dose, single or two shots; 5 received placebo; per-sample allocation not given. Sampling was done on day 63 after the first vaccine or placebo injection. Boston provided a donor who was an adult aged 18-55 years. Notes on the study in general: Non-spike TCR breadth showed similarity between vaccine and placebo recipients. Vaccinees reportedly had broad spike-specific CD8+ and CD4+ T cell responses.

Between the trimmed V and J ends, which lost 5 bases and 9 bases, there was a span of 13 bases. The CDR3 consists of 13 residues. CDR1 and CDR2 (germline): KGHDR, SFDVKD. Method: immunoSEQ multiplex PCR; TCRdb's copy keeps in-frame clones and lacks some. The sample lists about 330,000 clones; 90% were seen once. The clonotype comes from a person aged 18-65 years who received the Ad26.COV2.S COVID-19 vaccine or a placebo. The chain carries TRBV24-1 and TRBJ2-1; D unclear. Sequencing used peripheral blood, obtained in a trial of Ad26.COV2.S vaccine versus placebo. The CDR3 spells CATSGASVGEQFF. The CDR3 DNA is TGTGCCACCAGTGGGGCCTCGGTCGGTGAGCAGTTCTTC.